This TCR beta chain is drawn from a study of T cells in Graves' hyperthyroidism and ophthalmopathy. The V gene's germline CDR1 is SQVTM and CDR2 ANQGSEA. The J segment lost 8 bases and the V segment lost 5 bases, leaving 3 bases of the junction unmatched. The CDR3 totals 12 residues. Amplification targeted TCR beta CDR3 regions from RNA transcripts. The TCR CDR3 was amplified in a first-round RT-PCR using the HTBI primer set. TCRdb passed the multiplex PCR reads through MiXCR, listing each CDR3 protein once. Among roughly 510,000 distinct CDR3 sequences listed, approximately 49% were seen once. Overall study results and limits: A model using 13 V-J features told ophthalmopathy apart from stable hyperthyroidism. Among clonotypes expanded in thyroid above 0.001, most were also found in blood. Median prediction lead before ophthalmopathy onset was 6.5 to 7 months with the model.

Exclusion of a patient resulted from uncontrolled infection, other autoimmune disease, pregnancy or lactation. This clonotype was seen only a few times. Its antigen is not identified. What was sequenced was peripheral blood or thyroid tissue (not recorded which). This TCR was sampled from an adult woman with Graves' disease, either hyperthyroidism or ophthalmopathy (not recorded which). The V call is TRBV29-1, the J call TRBJ1-6; 7 bases match TRBD1. The CDR3 spells CSVRQGDSPLHF. DNA of the CDR3: TGCAGCGTTAGGCAGGGGGATTCACCCCTCCACTTT.